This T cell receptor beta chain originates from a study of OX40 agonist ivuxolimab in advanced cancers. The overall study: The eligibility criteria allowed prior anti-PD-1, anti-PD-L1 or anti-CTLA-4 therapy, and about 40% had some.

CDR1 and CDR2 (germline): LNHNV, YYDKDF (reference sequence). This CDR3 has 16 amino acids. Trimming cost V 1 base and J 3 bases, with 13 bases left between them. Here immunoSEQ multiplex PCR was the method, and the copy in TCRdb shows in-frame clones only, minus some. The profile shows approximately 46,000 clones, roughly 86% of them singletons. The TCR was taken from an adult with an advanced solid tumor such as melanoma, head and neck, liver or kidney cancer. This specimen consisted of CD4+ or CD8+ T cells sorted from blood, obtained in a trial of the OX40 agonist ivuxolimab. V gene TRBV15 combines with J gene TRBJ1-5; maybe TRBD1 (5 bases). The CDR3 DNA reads TGTGCCACCAGCAGAGGGGCCTCGGGGCCCAATCAGCCCCAGCATTTT. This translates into CATSRGASGPNQPQHF. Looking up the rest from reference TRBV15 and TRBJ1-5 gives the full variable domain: DAMVIQNPRYQVTQFGKPVTLSCSQTLNHNVMYWYQQKSSQAPKLLFHYYDKDFNNEADTPDNFQSRRPNTSFCFLDIRSPGLGDTAMYLCATSRGASGPNQPQHFGDGTRLSIL.